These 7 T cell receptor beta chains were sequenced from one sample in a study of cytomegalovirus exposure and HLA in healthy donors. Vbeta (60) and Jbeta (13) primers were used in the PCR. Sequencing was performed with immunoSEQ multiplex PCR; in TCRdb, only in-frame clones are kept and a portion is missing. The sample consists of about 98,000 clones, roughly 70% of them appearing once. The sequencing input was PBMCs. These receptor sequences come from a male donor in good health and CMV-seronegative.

This CDR3 is CAWSKDRGPYNEQFF. Here the CDR3 DNA reads TGTGCCTGGAGCAAGGACAGGGGGCCTTACAATGAGCAGTTCTTC. The V gene is TRBV30, the J gene TRBJ2-1, with TRBD1 matching 11 bases. V lost 3 bases to trimming and J lost 4 bases; unmatched junction nucleotides: 5. The germline gives CDR1 GTSNPN, CDR2 SVGIG (reference sequence). CDR3 length: 15 amino acids. The whole variable domain, filled in from reference TRBV30 and TRBJ2-1, reads SQTIHQWPATLVQPVGSPLSLECTVEGTSNPNLYWYRQAAGRGLQLLFYSVGIGQISSEVPQNLSASRPQDRQFILSSKKLLLSDSGFYLCAWSKDRGPYNEQFFGPGTRLTVL.

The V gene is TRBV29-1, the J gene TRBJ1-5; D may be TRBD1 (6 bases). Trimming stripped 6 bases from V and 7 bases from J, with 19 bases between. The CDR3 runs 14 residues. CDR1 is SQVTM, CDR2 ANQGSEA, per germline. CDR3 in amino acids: CSVKGGEGGQPQHF. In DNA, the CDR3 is TGCAGCGTAAAAGGGGGAGAGGGAGGGCAGCCCCAGCATTTT.

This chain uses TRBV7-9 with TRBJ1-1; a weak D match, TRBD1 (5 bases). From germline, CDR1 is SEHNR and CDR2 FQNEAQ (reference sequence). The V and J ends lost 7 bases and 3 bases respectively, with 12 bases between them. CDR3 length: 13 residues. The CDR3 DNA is TGTGCCAGCAACGAGGAGGGGTACACTGAAGCTTTCTTT. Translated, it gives CASNEEGYTEAFF.

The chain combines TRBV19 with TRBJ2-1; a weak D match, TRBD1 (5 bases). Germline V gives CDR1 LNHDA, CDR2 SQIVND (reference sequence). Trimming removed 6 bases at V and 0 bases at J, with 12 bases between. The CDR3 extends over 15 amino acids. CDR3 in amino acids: CASSRVGSSYNEQFF. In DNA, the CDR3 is TGTGCCAGTAGCAGGGTAGGCAGCTCCTACAATGAGCAGTTCTTC.

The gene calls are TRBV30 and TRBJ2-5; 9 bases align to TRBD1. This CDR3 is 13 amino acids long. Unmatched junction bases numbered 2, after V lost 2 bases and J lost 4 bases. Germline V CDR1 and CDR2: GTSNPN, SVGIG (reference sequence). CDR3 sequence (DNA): TGTGCCTGGAGTTCGGACAGGGGAGAGACCCAGTACTTC. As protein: CAWSSDRGETQYF.

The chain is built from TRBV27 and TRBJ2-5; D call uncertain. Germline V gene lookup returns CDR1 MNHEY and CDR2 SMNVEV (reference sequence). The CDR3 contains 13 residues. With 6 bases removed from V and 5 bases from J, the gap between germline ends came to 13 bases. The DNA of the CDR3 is TGTGCCAGCAGATCTCTAGGTTTGGAGACCCAGTACTTC. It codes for CASRSLGLETQYF.

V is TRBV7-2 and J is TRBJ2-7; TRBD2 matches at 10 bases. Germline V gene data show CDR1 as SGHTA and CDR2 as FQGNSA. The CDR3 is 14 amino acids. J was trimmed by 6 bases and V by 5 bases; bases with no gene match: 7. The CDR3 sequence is CASSQLAGQGEQYF. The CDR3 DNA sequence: TGTGCCAGCAGCCAACTAGCGGGGCAAGGCGAGCAGTACTTC.